This TCR beta chain was captured by sequencing in a study of control samples from healthy donors and cancer patients (TCRdb year 2020). As for this clone: Its antigen is still unknown. No per-base quality is available; no much larger clone lies one base away.

Library prep was done by the immunoSEQ multiplex PCR assay. Drawn from immuneACCESS, this table holds only the in-frame rearrangements with V and J called that TCRdb kept. Clones are partly lost; checked studies trace under half to an unresolved V gene and leave the rest unexplained. The sample contains 90,000 to 110,000 clones, about 83% of them found a single time. The ten largest clones represent roughly 13% of the sample. The receptor's source is a woman aged 50 to 65 in good health. Material for sequencing was blood.

Read as DNA, the sequence is TGCAGTGCTAGTGGTGAGCGGGGGGCCTACAATGAGCAGTTCTTC. It specifies CSASGERGAYNEQFF. The chain was built from TRBV20-1 and TRBJ2-1, and TRBD2 matches 9 of the central bases. At the junction V is shortened by 3 bases and J by 2 bases; bases outside the gene matches: 5. Spanning cysteine to phenylalanine, the CDR3 consists of 15 amino acids. CDR3 DNA only is kept here, 45 bases in frame from base 1. In the germline V gene (reference sequence), CDR1 corresponds to DFQATT and CDR2 to SNEGSKA.